Below are 6 T cell receptor beta chains sequenced from a single sample in a study of blood T cells in healthy people across ages. Primers used in a second PCR of roughly 7 to 11 cycles were a sample-barcoded 5' primer and a J-beta primer mix. TCRdb re-analysed the 5' RACE reads in MiXCR, keeping a single row per CDR3 protein. The repertoire holds more than 1 million distinct CDR3 sequences, with more than 35% as singletons. The specimen was blood. Source of these receptors: a woman between 55 and 75 years old in good health.

The chain is built from TRBV12-3 or TRBV12-4 and TRBJ2-1, with D perhaps TRBD1 (5 bases). The CDR3 runs 14 residues. The V and J ends lost 5 bases and 5 bases respectively, with 13 bases between them. The CDR3 DNA reads TGTGCCAGCAGTGTAGTACAGGTCAACAATGAGCAGTTCTTC. This codes for CASSVVQVNNEQFF.

This clonotype was detected only a few times. V and J are TRBV7-6 and TRBJ1-4, with D hard to call. Looked up from germline, CDR1 is SGHVS and CDR2 is FNYEAQ. The germline V and J ends were trimmed by 2 bases and 0 bases, with 7 bases remaining between them. The CDR3 contains 15 residues. CDR3 residues: CASSLSSATNEKLFF. CDR3 coding DNA: TGTGCCAGCAGCTTATCCAGTGCAACTAATGAAAAACTGTTTTTT.

This rearrangement joins TRBV15 to TRBJ2-1; D is perhaps TRBD2 (5 bases). Trimming stripped 3 bases from V and 0 bases from J, with 9 bases between. CDR3 length: 15 residues. CDR1 LNHNV and CDR2 YYDKDF come from the germline V gene (reference sequence). Here the CDR3 DNA reads TGTGCCACCAGCAGGGCACTAGTCTCCTACAATGAGCAGTTCTTC. It yields the protein CATSRALVSYNEQFF.

This clonotype was found a few times. The genes are TRBV7-2 and TRBJ2-1, with 8 bases lining up with TRBD1. Germline CDR1 is SGHTA and CDR2 is FQGNSA. V was clipped by 1 base and J by 12 bases; unmatched bases: 17. CDR3 length equals 17 residues. The CDR3 DNA reads as TGTGCCAGCAGCTTAGAACAGGGGGGAGTATTATCTCCCGGGCAGTTCTTC. It yields the protein CASSLEQGGVLSPGQFF.

This clonotype has just a few counts. This chain links TRBV4-1 with TRBJ2-1, with no clear D. CDR1 is MGHRA, CDR2 YSYEKL, per germline. CDR3 length: 13 amino acids. The V end was cut by 1 base, the J end by 6 bases, with 7 bases between. In nucleotides, the CDR3 is TGCGCCAGCAGCCAAGGGTTAGCCAATGAGCAGTTCTTC. Its translation is CASSQGLANEQFF.

This clonotype was seen a few times. The V gene is TRBV4-1, the J gene TRBJ2-7; TRBD1 agrees at 8 bases. The CDR3 extends over 16 amino acids. Germline lookup yields CDR1 MGHRA and CDR2 YSYEKL. V lost 0 bases, J lost 0 bases, and 4 bases stayed unmatched. The CDR3 reads CASSQERDRSSYEQYF. CDR3 coding DNA: TGCGCCAGCAGCCAAGAGAGGGACAGGAGCTCCTACGAGCAGTACTTC.